This TCR beta chain was sequenced in a study of blood T cell repertoires in COVID-19. TCRdb's copy holds only in-frame clones and misses some; the assay was immunoSEQ multiplex PCR. The profile shows roughly 460,000 clones, 80% to 90% of them singletons. CDR3 size: 12 residues. Germline trimming cut 11 bases from V and 9 bases from J; bases unmatched to any gene: 11. CDR1 SEHNR and CDR2 FQNEAQ come from the germline V gene (reference sequence). The TCR comes from a young man with COVID-19, enrolled during active disease. This chain links TRBV7-9 with TRBJ2-7; TRBD1 agrees at 9 bases. The specimen was peripheral blood. The CDR3 DNA reads TGTGCCGGCACCTGGGGACAGGGTGTGCAGTACTTC. Translated, it gives CAGTWGQGVQYF.